Each of the 10 T cell receptor beta chains below was sequenced from the same sample in a study of T cell repertoires in cytomegalovirus infection. Their recognized antigens are unknown. Using its own MiXCR run on the reads, TCRdb lists one record per CDR3 protein. The sample yields around 430,000 distinct CDR3 sequences, roughly 43% seen once. Specimen: cultured PBMCs, collected from culture after CMV antigen stimulation. The receptors originated from a human donor in good health (CMV status not recorded). Some clones in this sample may be carry-over from other donors' samples.

This clonotype was counted between two and nine times. The V gene is TRBV19, the J gene TRBJ1-1; D not certain. The CDR3 consists of 15 residues. The germline gives CDR1 LNHDA, CDR2 SQIVND (reference sequence). V shed 3 bases and J shed 1 base, with 12 bases lying between them. The CDR3 coding sequence is TGTGCCAGTAGTATTGGGGTTCGGGGGAACACTGAAGCTTTCTTT. Translating it yields CASSIGVRGNTEAFF.

The gene calls are TRBV7-6 and TRBJ1-2; TRBD1 aligns across 7 bases. This CDR3 contains 14 residues. Germline values: CDR1 SGHVS, CDR2 FNYEAQ. The V gene end was trimmed by 4 bases and the J gene end by 7 bases; junction bases not matched to a gene: 9. The CDR3 loop is CASSSRADRTGYTF. CDR3 bases: TGTGCCAGCAGCTCCAGAGCGGACAGGACTGGCTACACCTTC.

V is TRBV7-2 and J is TRBJ2-3; D might be TRBD1 (6 bases). The V gene's germline CDR1 is SGHTA and CDR2 FQGNSA. This CDR3 is built from 15 residues. Trimming removed 5 bases from V and 0 bases from J, with 12 bases in between. The CDR3 nucleotides are TGTGCCAGCAGCATCAGGGGCCAAAGCACAGATACGCAGTATTTT. This translates into CASSIRGQSTDTQYF.

This clonotype appeared many times. The V and J genes are TRBV7-2 and TRBJ2-3, with 11 bases identical to TRBD2. The V gene's germline CDR1 is SGHTA and CDR2 FQGNSA. The CDR3 covers 15 residues. V was pared by 5 bases and J by 6 bases, with 7 bases of the junction left unmatched. The CDR3 here is CASSLLAGALDTQYF. DNA for the CDR3: TGTGCCAGCAGCCTACTAGCGGGGGCCTTGGATACGCAGTATTTT.

The rearrangement uses TRBV7-8 and TRBJ1-6; D gene uncertain. Per the germline V gene, CDR1 is SGHVS and CDR2 is FQNEAQ. Trimming removed 3 bases at V and 7 bases at J, with 10 bases between. The CDR3 covers 14 residues. The CDR3: CASSFSQLNSPLHF. CDR3 nucleotide sequence: TGTGCCAGCAGCTTTTCACAGCTAAATTCACCCCTCCACTTT.

The chain couples TRBV2 to TRBJ1-1; D gene ambiguous. This CDR3 contains 13 residues. The germline V gene encodes CDR1 SNHLY and CDR2 FYNNEI. The V end was cut by 5 bases, the J end by 0 bases, with 7 bases between. The CDR3 sequence: CASSSDLNTEAFF. Here the CDR3 DNA reads TGTGCCAGCAGTTCCGACTTGAACACTGAAGCTTTCTTT.

The chain has TRBV6-1 and TRBJ1-5; no clear D. Germline CDR1 and CDR2: MNHNS and SASEGT. V was cut by 6 bases and J by 1 base, with 13 bases left in between. The CDR3 contains 15 residues. The CDR3: CASSRTFFSNQPQHF. For the CDR3, the DNA is TGTGCCAGCAGCCGGACGTTCTTCAGCAATCAGCCCCAGCATTTT.

This chain joins TRBV11-2 and TRBJ2-2; 7 positions agree with TRBD2. Per germline, CDR1 SGHAT and CDR2 FQNNGV. Trimming took 7 bases from V and 6 from J; bases not matched to a gene: 8. This CDR3 region has 14 residues. The chain's CDR3 is CASTSWGGPGELFF. DNA for the CDR3: TGTGCCAGCACCTCGTGGGGGGGTCCCGGGGAGCTGTTTTTT.

V and J are TRBV6-2 or TRBV6-3 and TRBJ1-1, with D possibly being TRBD1 (6 bases). Germline V CDR1 and CDR2: MNHEY, SVGEGT. This CDR3 contains 18 residues. The ends were cut back, 4 bases at V and 1 base at J, with 22 bases in the middle. Here the CDR3 reads CASSSLGGRFRKNTEAFF. The CDR3 region has the DNA TGTGCCAGCAGTTCGTTGGGGGGCCGGTTCAGGAAGAACACTGAAGCTTTCTTT.

This chain links TRBV5-1 with TRBJ2-3, with TRBD1 matching over 8 bases. The CDR3 runs 13 residues. The trim removed 9 bases at V and 2 bases at J, leaving 5 bases unmatched. Germline V CDR1 and CDR2: SGHRS, YFSETQ. The CDR3 DNA reads TGCGCCACCAAGGGACAGGACACAGATACGCAGTATTTT. Translated: CATKGQDTDTQYF.